The rows below give T cell receptor beta chains drawn from one sample of a study of cytotoxic CD8 clonotypes in ibrutinib-treated CLL. Here immunoSEQ multiplex PCR was the method, and the copy in TCRdb shows in-frame clones only, minus some. Among around 53,000 clones, nearly 55% were seen once, and the ten largest hold 20% to 30%. The sequences come from PBMCs, collected at disease progression, from a patient treated with ibrutinib. The receptor source for this set is a human donor with chronic lymphocytic leukemia. Both conserved end residues are part of each CDR3. The D gene is left open where the match is weak.

v_gene: TRBV6-5; j_gene: TRBJ2-3; len: 13; d_gene: NA; CDR3aa: CASSLRPTDTQYF
v_gene: TRBV5-1; j_gene: TRBJ2-1; len: 15; d_gene: TRBD1; CDR3aa: CASSLGTGSYNEQFF
v_gene: TRBV5-1; j_gene: TRBJ2-7; len: 13; d_gene: NA; CDR3aa: CASKEGGGYEQYF
v_gene: TRBV7-2; j_gene: TRBJ2-5; len: 14; d_gene: TRBD1; CDR3aa: CASSPRQGPGTQYF
v_gene: TRBV7-9; j_gene: TRBJ1-4; len: 15; d_gene: NA; CDR3aa: CASSPRGQRNEKLFF
v_gene: TRBV5-8; j_gene: TRBJ1-2; len: 15; d_gene: NA; CDR3aa: CASSLNPRKTYGYTF
v_gene: TRBV5-5; j_gene: TRBJ1-5; len: 14; d_gene: NA; CDR3aa: CASSLAGSGQPQHF
v_gene: TRBV9; j_gene: TRBJ2-6; len: 19; d_gene: NA; CDR3aa: CASSVLGYPLNSGANVLTF
v_gene: TRBV7-2; j_gene: TRBJ2-2; len: 13; d_gene: NA; CDR3aa: CASSLDPTGELFF
v_gene: TRBV5-1; j_gene: TRBJ2-1; len: 13; d_gene: NA; CDR3aa: CASSLGSYNEQFF
v_gene: TRBV7-2; j_gene: TRBJ1-5; len: 12; d_gene: NA; CDR3aa: CASSPANQPQHF
v_gene: TRBV14; j_gene: TRBJ1-2; len: 11; d_gene: NA; CDR3aa: CASSQRDGYTF
v_gene: TRBV5-6; j_gene: TRBJ2-5; len: 14; d_gene: NA; CDR3aa: CASRQGWSQETQYF
v_gene: TRBV11-3; j_gene: TRBJ2-1; len: 15; d_gene: NA; CDR3aa: CASSLSALAGSEQFF
v_gene: TRBV27; j_gene: TRBJ2-2; len: 17; d_gene: TRBD1; CDR3aa: CASSLLRTGRGTGELFF
v_gene: TRBV10-3; j_gene: TRBJ2-7; len: 14; d_gene: NA; CDR3aa: CAISWAGDNYEQYF
v_gene: TRBV18; j_gene: TRBJ1-5; len: 17; d_gene: NA; CDR3aa: CASSPAAEWNSNQPQHF
v_gene: TRBV5-1; j_gene: TRBJ2-2; len: 14; d_gene: TRBD2; CDR3aa: CASMEIRGAGELFF
v_gene: TRBV19; j_gene: TRBJ2-1; len: 14; d_gene: NA; CDR3aa: CASSQLDNDNEQFF
v_gene: TRBV2; j_gene: TRBJ2-3; len: 12; d_gene: NA; CDR3aa: CASSKDPATQYF
v_gene: TRBV5-1; j_gene: TRBJ1-5; len: 13; d_gene: NA; CDR3aa: CASSKRGNQPQHF
v_gene: TRBV19; j_gene: TRBJ1-2; len: 12; d_gene: NA; CDR3aa: CASFRAPDGYTF
v_gene: TRBV20-1; j_gene: TRBJ2-3; len: 11; d_gene: NA; CDR3aa: CSATRVGTQYF
v_gene: TRBV11-2; j_gene: TRBJ2-5; len: 19; d_gene: NA; CDR3aa: CASSLVPAPEGPGGETQYF
v_gene: TRBV27; j_gene: TRBJ2-1; len: 13; d_gene: NA; CDR3aa: CASSKQGSDEQFF
v_gene: TRBV19; j_gene: TRBJ2-7; len: 11; d_gene: NA; CDR3aa: CASSPSYEQYF
v_gene: TRBV14; j_gene: TRBJ2-4; len: 14; d_gene: NA; CDR3aa: CASSQALAKNIQYF
v_gene: TRBV10-3; j_gene: TRBJ1-6; len: 16; d_gene: TRBD1; CDR3aa: CAISGTGKVANSPLHF
v_gene: TRBV5-8; j_gene: TRBJ2-1; len: 13; d_gene: TRBD2; CDR3aa: CASSSAGGREEFF
v_gene: TRBV19; j_gene: TRBJ2-3; len: 14; d_gene: TRBD1; CDR3aa: CASTARDREDTQYF
v_gene: TRBV11-2; j_gene: TRBJ1-2; len: 18; d_gene: NA; CDR3aa: CASSLRRGGGTKAYGYTF
v_gene: TRBV18; j_gene: TRBJ2-3; len: 13; d_gene: TRBD1; CDR3aa: CASSPSDRNTQYF
v_gene: TRBV5-1; j_gene: TRBJ1-5; len: 13; d_gene: NA; CDR3aa: CASSLAFDQPQHF
v_gene: TRBV29-1; j_gene: TRBJ2-5; len: 11; d_gene: NA; CDR3aa: CSVVLTETQYF
v_gene: TRBV2; j_gene: TRBJ1-5; len: 15; d_gene: NA; CDR3aa: CASTRGAYSNQPQHF
v_gene: TRBV7-7; j_gene: TRBJ1-3; len: 13; d_gene: NA; CDR3aa: CASSSGEGNTIYF
v_gene: TRBV28; j_gene: TRBJ2-7; len: 14; d_gene: NA; CDR3aa: CASSEDGGAYEQYF
v_gene: TRBV18; j_gene: TRBJ2-3; len: 16; d_gene: TRBD1; CDR3aa: CASSPGQGVRTDTQYF
v_gene: TRBV7-2; j_gene: TRBJ2-5; len: 14; d_gene: NA; CDR3aa: CASSFGTGEETQYF
v_gene: TRBV2; j_gene: TRBJ1-2; len: 14; d_gene: NA; CDR3aa: CASGLMGAPYGYTF
v_gene: TRBV13; j_gene: TRBJ2-1; len: 12; d_gene: NA; CDR3aa: CASSSRGNEQFF
v_gene: TRBV9; j_gene: TRBJ2-6; len: 18; d_gene: TRBD1; CDR3aa: CASSEGTGIYSGANVLTF
v_gene: TRBV19; j_gene: TRBJ1-2; len: 14; d_gene: NA; CDR3aa: CASWSWPPIYGYTF
v_gene: TRBV5-8; j_gene: TRBJ1-4; len: 16; d_gene: TRBD1; CDR3aa: CASSAGQTATNEKLFF
v_gene: TRBV7-8; j_gene: TRBJ1-1; len: 16; d_gene: TRBD1; CDR3aa: CASSLGWDRRYTEAFF
v_gene: TRBV27; j_gene: TRBJ1-5; len: 14; d_gene: NA; CDR3aa: CASSLSGANQPQHF